The 19 T cell receptor beta chains below were found in one sample sequenced in a study of blood T cell repertoires in COVID-19. Profiling relied on immunoSEQ multiplex PCR, and the TCRdb table lists in-frame clones only, not all of them. Of tens of thousands of clones in the sample, around 87% were seen once. The sample was peripheral blood. The receptors were sampled from a human donor in a cohort sampled during active COVID-19.

In this sample, this clone turned up once. V and J are TRBV7-8 and TRBJ2-1; 11 bases align to TRBD2. The V gene end was trimmed by 3 bases and the J gene end by 4 bases; junction bases not matched to a gene: 17. CDR1 and CDR2 from the germline V gene are SGHVS and FQNEAQ. The CDR3 has 20 amino acids. CDR3 DNA sequence: TGTGCCAGCAGCTTTGCGTACGGACAAAATAGACTAGCGGGATACAATGAGCAGTTCTTC. Translating it yields CASSFAYGQNRLAGYNEQFF. The full variable domain, rest sourced from reference TRBV7-8 and TRBJ2-1, is GAGVSQSPRYKVAKRGQDVALRCDPISGHVSLFWYQQALGQGPEFLTYFQNEAQLDKSGLPSDRFFAERPEGSVSTLKIQRTQQEDSAVYLCASSFAYGQNRLAGYNEQFFGPGTRLTVL.

The V gene is TRBV19, the J gene TRBJ2-3, with 11 nucleotides matching TRBD2. Germline V CDR1 and CDR2: LNHDA, SQIVND (reference sequence). The CDR3 has 15 residues. V dropped 6 bases and J dropped 4; count of bases not matched to a gene: 6. Written as DNA, the CDR3 is TGTGCCAGTAGGACTAGCGGGGTGGGACCAGATACGCAGTATTTT. Its translation: CASRTSGVGPDTQYF.

The rearrangement links TRBV2 to TRBJ2-4, with D possibly being TRBD1 (5 bases). The CDR3 runs to 14 residues. With 10 bases removed from V and 0 bases from J, the gap between germline ends came to 13 bases. Germline CDR1 is SNHLY and CDR2 is FYNNEI. The CDR3 region is CAIQGALAKNIQYF. The CDR3 nucleotides read TGTGCCATCCAAGGGGCACTAGCCAAAAACATTCAGTACTTC.

The CDR3 region has the DNA TGTGCCAGCAGTGGACTTATGAACACTGAAGCTTTCTTT. It codes for CASSGLMNTEAFF. The rearrangement uses TRBV12-3 or TRBV12-4 and TRBJ1-1; D not resolved. The CDR3 is made up of 13 amino acids. V was pared by 5 bases and J by 0 bases, with 7 bases between.

This chain connects TRBV9 to TRBJ1-4, with D unresolved. Deletions cut 0 bases from V and 0 bases from J, with 9 bases between. Germline lookup yields CDR1 SGDLS and CDR2 YYNGEE. The CDR3 consists of 16 residues. The CDR3 sequence: CASSVGGVATNEKLFF. The CDR3 DNA reads as TGTGCCAGCAGCGTAGGGGGAGTTGCAACTAATGAAAAACTGTTTTTT.

The J gene is TRBJ1-5, the V gene TRBV28; maybe TRBD1 (6 bases). This CDR3 is built from 15 residues. V was trimmed by 5 bases and J by 3 bases, leaving 14 bases between them. Per the germline V gene, CDR1 is MDHEN and CDR2 is SYDVKM. In DNA, the CDR3 is TGTGCCAGCAGTACCCGGGGGGGGGCCAATCAGCCCCAGCATTTT. Translated, it gives CASSTRGGANQPQHF.

This chain uses TRBV5-1 with TRBJ2-7; D perhaps matches TRBD1 (6 bases). Germline CDR1 SGHRS, CDR2 YFSETQ. The CDR3 is made up of 14 amino acids. Trimming left V 4 bases short and J 3 bases short, with 14 bases between. The CDR3 here is CASSRTEYYYEQYF. The CDR3 DNA reads as TGCGCCAGCAGCCGGACAGAATACTACTACGAGCAGTACTTC.

The chain employs TRBV7-2 and TRBJ1-1; D perhaps matches TRBD1 (5 bases). V was shortened by 1 base and J by 4 bases, with 10 bases between the two germline ends. The CDR3 covers 14 residues. Per germline, CDR1 SGHTA and CDR2 FQGNSA. The CDR3 DNA follows: TGTGCCAGCAGCTTAGGCGTTAGGGGCACTGAAGCTTTCTTT. Translated, it gives CASSLGVRGTEAFF.

The gene calls are TRBV21-1 and TRBJ2-1; TRBD2, as called in the table, went unchecked against the DNA. TRBV21-1 corresponds to a pseudogene. The CDR3 contains 18 residues. The CDR3 nucleotides read TGTGCCAGCAGATCCGAGAGTGTCTGGCTAGCGGGTTACAATGAGCAGTTCTTC. Protein: CASRSESVWLAGYNEQFF.

The chain's CDR3 is CASSLLSQGAEKLFF. CDR3 nucleotide sequence: TGTGCCAGCAGTTTACTTTCACAGGGAGCCGAAAAACTGTTTTTT. The V and J genes are TRBV28 and TRBJ1-4; possibly TRBD1 for D (6 bases). V lost 2 bases and J lost 8, with 15 bases in between. The germline CDR1 and CDR2 sequences are MDHEN and SYDVKM. The CDR3 consists of 15 residues.

This clone was seen just once. The V call is TRBV19, the J call TRBJ2-1, with TRBD2 matching 13 bases. Germline-derived CDR1 and CDR2 are LNHDA and SQIVND (reference sequence). Germline trimming cut 8 bases from V and 14 bases from J; bases unmatched to any gene: 12. This CDR3 spans 14 amino acids. The CDR3 loop is CASCPTSGRASKFF. Here the CDR3 DNA reads TGTGCCAGTTGTCCAACTAGCGGGAGGGCCTCAAAGTTCTTC.

The rearrangement links TRBV2 to TRBJ2-7; D unresolved. This CDR3 is 13 amino acids long. CDR1 and CDR2 (germline): SNHLY, FYNNEI. V lost 5 bases, J lost 2 bases, and 10 bases lay in between. The CDR3 DNA follows: TGTGCCAGCAGTCTTCAGGTCGCCTACGAGCAGTACTTC. Translated: CASSLQVAYEQYF.

The chain joins TRBV6-4 to TRBJ2-5; 7 bases map to TRBD2. CDR3 size: 13 residues. Trimming removed 9 bases from V and 4 bases from J; junction bases left unmatched: 8. CDR1 and CDR2 (germline): MRHNA, SNTAGT. CDR3 sequence: CARIGTKGETQYF. CDR3 nucleotide sequence: TGTGCCAGGATCGGGACTAAGGGAGAGACCCAGTACTTC.

The chain is built from TRBV19 and TRBJ1-1; the D gene is possibly TRBD1 (6 bases). Germline loops: CDR1 LNHDA, CDR2 SQIVND (reference sequence). With 6 bases removed from V and 5 bases from J, the gap between germline ends came to 7 bases. The CDR3 runs 11 residues. CDR3 sequence: CASSQGTEAFF. The CDR3 coding sequence is TGTGCCAGTAGCCAGGGGACTGAAGCTTTCTTT.

This sequence joins TRBV7-2 and TRBJ1-1; the D gene is possibly TRBD1 (6 bases). The V end was cut by 5 bases, the J end by 1 base, with 17 bases between. Germline V gene lookup returns CDR1 SGHTA and CDR2 FQGNSA. The CDR3 has 16 amino acids. The CDR3 spells CASSPGVGRGNTEAFF. The CDR3 nucleotides are TGTGCCAGCAGCCCCGGAGTCGGCAGGGGGAACACTGAAGCTTTCTTT.

This clone has only a few counts. The V and J genes are TRBV4-3 and TRBJ1-1, with D possibly TRBD1 on 5 matching bases. Germline V gives CDR1 LGHNA, CDR2 YSLEER. V lost 4 bases and J lost 5, with 14 bases in between. This CDR3 is built from 14 residues. DNA of the CDR3: TGCGCCAGCAGCCGGGGATTGGGGGGAACTGAAGCTTTCTTT. This encodes CASSRGLGGTEAFF.

V usage is TRBV6-1 and J usage is TRBJ1-5; 9 bases fit TRBD1. This CDR3 is 17 amino acids long. The junction had 11 bases not matched to a gene; V was cut back by 1 base and J by 7 bases. Germline V gene data show CDR1 as MNHNS and CDR2 as SASEGT. CDR3 protein: CASSEVRGTGQGQPQHF. CDR3 nucleotide sequence: TGTGCCAGCAGTGAAGTAAGGGGGACAGGGCAGGGGCAGCCCCAGCATTTT.

CDR3 coding DNA: TGTGCCAGCAGTCGAGACAGGGTTGGCTATGGCTACACCTTC. This gives the protein CASSRDRVGYGYTF. The rearrangement joins TRBV28 to TRBJ1-2; 7 bases match TRBD1. Germline CDR1 MDHEN, CDR2 SYDVKM. V lost 5 bases to trimming and J lost 4 bases; unmatched junction nucleotides: 7. The CDR3 spans 14 residues.

The table lists this clone with a count of one. The chain uses TRBV6-2 or TRBV6-3 and TRBJ2-2; a possible D gene is TRBD1 (5 bases). Deletions cut 5 bases from V and 7 bases from J, with 20 bases between. Germline loops: CDR1 MNHEY, CDR2 SVGEGT. The CDR3 sequence is 16 residues long. CDR3 DNA: TGTGCCAGCAGTCCCACGACAGTGGCCAGTGTCGGGGAGCTGTTTTTT. This codes for CASSPTTVASVGELFF.